In its sample, the clone carrying this T cell receptor beta chain was seen a few times. This sample was included in a study of T-cell reconstitution after alpha-beta-depleted transplantation in children. During its preparation, the TCRbeta library received unique molecular identifiers. TCRdb used MiXCR to reprocess the PCR reads, holding one entry per CDR3 protein. Among approximately 83,000 distinct CDR3 sequences, 12% were seen once, and the ten largest hold roughly 13%. The germline CDR1 and CDR2 sequences are SGHNT and YYREEE (reference sequence). This CDR3 has 19 amino acids. Trimming took 0 bases from V and 8 from J; bases not matched to a gene: 19.

The clonotype originates from a human donor who donated a stem cell graft to a child with inherited bone marrow failure. This specimen consisted of PBMCs from the stem cell graft donor, obtained from the stem cell graft. This rearrangement joins TRBV5-4 to TRBJ2-1; TRBD2 agrees at 8 bases. The CDR3 DNA reads as TGTGCCAGCAGCTTGGTGCCACATGACGGAGCGGGAGATATCGATGAGCAGTTCTTC. Its translation: CASSLVPHDGAGDIDEQFF.